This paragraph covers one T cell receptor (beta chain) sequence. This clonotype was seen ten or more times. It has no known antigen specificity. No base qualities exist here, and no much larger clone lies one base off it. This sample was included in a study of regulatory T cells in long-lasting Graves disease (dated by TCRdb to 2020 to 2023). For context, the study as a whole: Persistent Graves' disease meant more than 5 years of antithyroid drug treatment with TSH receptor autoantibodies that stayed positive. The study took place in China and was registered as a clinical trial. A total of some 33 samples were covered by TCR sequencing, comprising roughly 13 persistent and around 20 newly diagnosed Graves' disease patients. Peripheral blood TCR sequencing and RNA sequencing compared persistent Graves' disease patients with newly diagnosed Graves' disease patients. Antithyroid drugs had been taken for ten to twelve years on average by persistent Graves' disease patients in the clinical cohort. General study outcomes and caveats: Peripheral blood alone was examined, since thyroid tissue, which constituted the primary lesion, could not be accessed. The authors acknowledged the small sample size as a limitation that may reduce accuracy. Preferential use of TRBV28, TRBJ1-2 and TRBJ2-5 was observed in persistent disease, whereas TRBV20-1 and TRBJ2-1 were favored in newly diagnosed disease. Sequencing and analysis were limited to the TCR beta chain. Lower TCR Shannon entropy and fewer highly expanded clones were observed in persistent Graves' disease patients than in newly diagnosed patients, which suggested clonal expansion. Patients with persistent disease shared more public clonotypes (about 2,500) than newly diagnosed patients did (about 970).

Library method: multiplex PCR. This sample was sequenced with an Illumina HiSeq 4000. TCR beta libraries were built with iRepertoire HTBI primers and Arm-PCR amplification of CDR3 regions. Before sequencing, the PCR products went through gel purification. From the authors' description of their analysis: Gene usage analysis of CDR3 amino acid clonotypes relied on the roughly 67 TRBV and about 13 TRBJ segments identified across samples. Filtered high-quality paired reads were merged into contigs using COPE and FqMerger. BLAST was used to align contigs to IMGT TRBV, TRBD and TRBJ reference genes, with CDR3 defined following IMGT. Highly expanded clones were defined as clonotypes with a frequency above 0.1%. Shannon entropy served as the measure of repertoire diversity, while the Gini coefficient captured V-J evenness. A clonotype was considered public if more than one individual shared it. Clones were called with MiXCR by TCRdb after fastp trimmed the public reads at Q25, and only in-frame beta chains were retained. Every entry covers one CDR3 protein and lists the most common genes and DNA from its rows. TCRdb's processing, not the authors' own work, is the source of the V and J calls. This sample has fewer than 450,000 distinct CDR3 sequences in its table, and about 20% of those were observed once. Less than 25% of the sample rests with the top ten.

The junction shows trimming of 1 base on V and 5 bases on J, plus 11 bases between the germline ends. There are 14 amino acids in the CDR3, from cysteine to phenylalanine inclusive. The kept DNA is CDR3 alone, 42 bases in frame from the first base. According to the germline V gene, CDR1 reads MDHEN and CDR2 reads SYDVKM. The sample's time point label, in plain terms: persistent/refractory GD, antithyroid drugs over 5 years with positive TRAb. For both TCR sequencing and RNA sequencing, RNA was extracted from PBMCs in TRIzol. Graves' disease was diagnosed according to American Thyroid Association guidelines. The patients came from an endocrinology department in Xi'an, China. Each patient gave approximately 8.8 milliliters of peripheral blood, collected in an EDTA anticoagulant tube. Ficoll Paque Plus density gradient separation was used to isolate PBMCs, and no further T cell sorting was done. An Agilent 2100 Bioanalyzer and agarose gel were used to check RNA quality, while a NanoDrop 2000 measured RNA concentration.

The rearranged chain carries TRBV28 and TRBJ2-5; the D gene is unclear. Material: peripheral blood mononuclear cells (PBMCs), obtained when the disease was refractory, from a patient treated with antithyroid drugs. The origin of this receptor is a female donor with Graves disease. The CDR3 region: CASSLSGPGETQYF. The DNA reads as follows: TGTGCCAGCAGTTTATCAGGTCCTGGGGAGACCCAGTACTTC.